Listed below are T cell receptor beta chains from one sample, sequenced in a study of cytomegalovirus exposure and HLA in healthy donors. Profiled with immunoSEQ multiplex PCR; TCRdb holds only in-frame clones, not every one. This sample has about 160,000 clones, with roughly 87% found just once. Input material: PBMCs. These TCRs come from a girl aged 5 to 17 in good health and CMV-seropositive. CDR3s leave out the opening cysteine and the closing phenylalanine or tryptophan. Fields, in order: V gene, J gene, CDR3 protein.

TRBV2,TRBJ2-7,ASSKQGYEQY
TRBV2,TRBJ2-7,ASSEPGQTYEQY
TRBV5-4,TRBJ2-5,ASSFFSQETQY
TRBV27,TRBJ2-7,ASSFRRALFYEQY
TRBV4-2,TRBJ2-7,ASSQDRGGYEQY
TRBV6-1,TRBJ2-7,ASSEGTFFPYEQY
TRBV9,TRBJ1-1,ASSPRTGTPEAF
TRBV9,TRBJ1-2,ASSLLVGIKYGYT
TRBV11-3,TRBJ2-2,ASSLGVGRNTGELF
TRBV28,TRBJ1-5,ASNGVANQPQH
TRBV28,TRBJ2-1,ASNGLAEFNEQF
TRBV5-1,TRBJ1-4,ASSLGGRGNEKLF
TRBV27,TRBJ2-2,ASSLLEASQTGELF
TRBV5-6,TRBJ1-2,ASSLAGSYGYT
TRBV5-6,TRBJ1-1,ASRSGNTEAF